Below, one TCR beta chain is given with its context. The CDR3 has 13 residues. The V and J ends lost 6 bases and 3 bases, in that order; junction bases with no gene match: 2. From germline, CDR1 is MDHEN and CDR2 SYDVKM. The data belong to a study of CD8 T cells in ankylosing spondylitis. Molecular-barcoded quantitative 5'-RACE produced these TCR beta libraries. TCRdb analysed the 5' RACE reads with MiXCR anew, one entry per CDR3 protein. The table has approximately 300,000 distinct CDR3 sequences, around 20% seen once. The clonotype originates from a male donor with ankylosing spondylitis or in good health (not recorded which). The rearrangement uses TRBV28 and TRBJ2-3; 8 bases align to TRBD1. Sequenced: blood, either unsorted or a sorted T cell fraction (not recorded which). The CDR3 reads CASRTGETDTQYF. The CDR3 DNA follows: TGTGCCAGCAGGACAGGGGAGACAGATACGCAGTATTTT. Full variable domain (missing parts from reference TRBV28 and TRBJ2-3): DVKVTQSSRYLVKRTGEKVFLECVQDMDHENMFWYRQDPGLGLRLIYFSYDVKMKEKGDIPEGYSVSREKKERFSLILESASTNQTSMYLCASRTGETDTQYFGPGTRLTVL.